This is a list of T cell receptor beta chains from one sample in a study of cytomegalovirus exposure and HLA in healthy donors. Produced via immunoSEQ multiplex PCR; TCRdb's table is partial and in-frame only. This table holds about 200,000 clones, roughly 80% found once. The sample consisted of PBMCs. The source of these receptors is a man younger than 40 in good health and CMV-seronegative. The CDR3 runs from the conserved cysteine through the conserved F or W. A D gene is named only where the DNA matches it firmly. Clone size appears in some rows only: once, few, many, or a class for an expanded clone.

abundance	v_gene	j_gene	d_gene	CDR3nt	CDR3aa
NA	TRBV20-1	TRBJ2-7	TRBD1	TGCAGTGCCACGACAGGGATTTTGCAGTACTTC	CSATTGILQYF
NA	TRBV27	TRBJ2-5	TRBD1	TGTGCCAGCAGTCGGACAGGGGGGCCGGGAGAGACCCAGTACTTC	CASSRTGGPGETQYF
NA	TRBV5-1	TRBJ2-1	TRBD2	TGCGCCAGCAGCTTGGTGGATAACGAGAGCGGGAACTACAATGAGCAGTTCTTC	CASSLVDNESGNYNEQFF
NA	TRBV19	TRBJ1-6	TRBD1	TGTGCCAGTAGTATCCGGACAGGGGGCGATTCACCCCTCCACTTT	CASSIRTGGDSPLHF
NA	TRBV9	TRBJ1-1	NA	TGTGCCAGCGGGGGGAGGACTGAAGCTTTCTTT	CASGGRTEAFF
NA	TRBV28	TRBJ1-5	TRBD1	TGTGCCAGCAGGTTCTATGAAGCAGGGGGAGGCAATCAGCCCCAGCATTTT	CASRFYEAGGGNQPQHF
NA	TRBV6-6	TRBJ2-7	NA	TGTGCCAGCAGTACACAGAGTTTCGACGAGCAGTACTTC	CASSTQSFDEQYF
NA	TRBV27	TRBJ2-7	TRBD2	TGTGCCAGCAGCCTGGGACTAGCGGGGGGGATGGTCGGGGAGCAGTACTTC	CASSLGLAGGMVGEQYF
NA	TRBV7-6	TRBJ2-1	NA	TGTGCCAGCAGCCCTATGAGCTCCTACAATGAGCAGTTCTTC	CASSPMSSYNEQFF
NA	TRBV27	TRBJ2-3	NA	TGTGCCAGCAGTTCTCAATTACAGGGCACAGATACGCAGTATTTT	CASSSQLQGTDTQYF
NA	TRBV28	TRBJ1-5	NA	TGTGCCAGCAGCCATGATCAGCCCCAGCATTTT	CASSHDQPQHF
NA	TRBV18	TRBJ1-1	TRBD1	TGTGCCAGCTCCACCACCCATAGGGACAGGGGGCGTCACACTGAAGCTTTCTTT	CASSTTHRDRGRHTEAFF
NA	TRBV2	TRBJ1-2	NA	TGTGCCAGCAGGATAACAGAGAACTATGGCTACACCTTC	CASRITENYGYTF
NA	TRBV19	TRBJ2-3	NA	TGTGCCAGTAGTATAGATCGACAACAATTTCGCACAGATACGCAGTATTTT	CASSIDRQQFRTDTQYF
NA	TRBV29-1	TRBJ1-1	NA	TGCAGCGTTCTGGTGAGCATGAACACTGAAGCTTTCTTT	CSVLVSMNTEAFF
NA	TRBV6-6	TRBJ2-7	TRBD1	TGTGCCAGCAGTTACTCGAGGGACAGCTCCTACGAGCAGTACTTC	CASSYSRDSSYEQYF
NA	TRBV28	TRBJ2-7	NA	TGTGCCAGCAGTGCAGGGCTCTACGAGCAGTACTTC	CASSAGLYEQYF
once	TRBV27	TRBJ1-6	NA	TGTGCCAGCAGCCCCGCAGGGGTCGGGGACTCACCCCTCCACTTT	CASSPAGVGDSPLHF
NA	TRBV10-2	TRBJ2-6	NA	TGCGCCAGCAGGGGCGCTGGGGCCAACGTCCTGACTTTC	CASRGAGANVLTF